This is a list of T cell receptor beta chains from one sample in a study of T cell repertoires in cytomegalovirus infection. A single record per CDR3 protein comes from TCRdb applying MiXCR to the reads. The data contain under 600,000 distinct CDR3 sequences, 16% of them singletons. Sequenced input: CD8+ T cells from PBMCs. The source of these receptors is a human donor in good health (CMV status not recorded). Some clones in this sample may be carry-over from other donors' samples. Each CDR3 is given with its conserved first and last residue. A D gene is named only where the DNA matches it firmly. Clone size, where shown, is once, few, many, or a class for clones that have expanded.

TRBV25-1	11	TRBJ1-2	NA	NA	CATKTGYGYTF	TGTGCCACCAAGACAGGCTATGGCTACACCTTC
TRBV4-1	16	TRBJ2-1	TRBD2	few	CASSQGSSGGYNEQFF	TGCGCCAGCAGCCAAGGGTCTAGCGGGGGTTATAATGAGCAGTTCTTC
TRBV6-1	11	TRBJ2-1	NA	many	CASSESNEQFF	TGTGCCAGCAGTGAGAGCAATGAGCAGTTCTTC
TRBV9	16	TRBJ2-5	TRBD2	few	CASSVSGTSGQETQYF	TGTGCCAGCAGCGTCTCCGGGACTAGCGGACAAGAGACCCAGTACTTC
TRBV9	13	TRBJ1-5	NA	few	CASSAGAGQPQHF	TGTGCCAGCAGCGCAGGGGCTGGACAGCCCCAGCATTTT
TRBV11-2	16	TRBJ2-1	NA	many	CASSLERGGSYNEQFF	TGTGCCAGCAGCTTAGAGAGAGGGGGCTCCTACAATGAGCAGTTCTTC
TRBV15	15	TRBJ1-1	NA	NA	CATSRVAEGPTEAFF	TGTGCCACCAGCAGAGTGGCGGAGGGCCCCACTGAAGCTTTCTTT
TRBV7-9	11	TRBJ2-3	NA	NA	CASSPAGTQYF	TGTGCCAGCAGCCCCGCGGGTACGCAGTATTTT
TRBV7-2	15	TRBJ2-7	TRBD1	many	CASSLEGTAVYEQYF	TGTGCCAGCAGCTTAGAGGGGACAGCTGTCTACGAGCAGTACTTC
TRBV7-9	15	TRBJ2-7	TRBD2	many	CASSPPSGRAYEQYF	TGTGCCAGCAGCCCCCCTAGCGGGAGGGCCTACGAGCAGTACTTC
TRBV28	14	TRBJ1-4	NA	NA	CASSSTEANEKLFF	TGTGCCAGCAGTTCGACAGAAGCGAATGAAAAACTGTTTTTT
TRBV7-6	16	TRBJ2-7	NA	many	CASTPRGDGGIYEQYF	TGTGCCAGCACACCTCGGGGGGACGGGGGCATCTACGAGCAGTACTTC
TRBV3-1	14	TRBJ2-1	NA	NA	CASSPRGSHNEQFF	TGTGCCAGCAGCCCCCGGGGCAGTCACAATGAGCAGTTCTTC
TRBV7-9	16	TRBJ1-4	NA	many	CASSLTVLATNEKLFF	TGTGCCAGCAGCTTGACAGTACTTGCAACTAATGAAAAACTGTTTTTT
TRBV4-1	12	TRBJ2-3	NA	NA	CASSHTGDTQYF	TGCGCCAGCAGCCATACCGGAGATACGCAGTATTTT
TRBV12-3/TRBV12-4	16	TRBJ2-1	NA	many	CASSSEGGISYNEQFF	TGTGCCAGCAGTTCGGAGGGGGGAATTTCCTACAATGAGCAGTTCTTC
TRBV7-6	15	TRBJ2-7	TRBD1	many	CASSLGQGIPYEQYF	TGTGCCAGCAGCTTAGGACAGGGAATACCCTACGAGCAGTACTTC
TRBV12-5	12	TRBJ1-2	NA	few	CASGLVADGYTF	TGTGCTAGTGGTTTGGTGGCGGACGGCTACACCTTC
TRBV28	16	TRBJ2-1	TRBD1	few	CASSLSRDRSFKEQFF	TGTGCCAGCAGTTTATCCCGGGACAGGTCCTTTAAGGAGCAGTTCTTC
TRBV5-1	18	TRBJ2-3	TRBD2	few	CASSLASGGARATDTQYF	TGCGCCAGCAGCTTGGCTAGCGGGGGGGCTCGGGCCACAGATACGCAGTATTTT
TRBV7-3	16	TRBJ1-3	NA	few	CASSLYPGAEGNTIYF	TGTGCCAGCAGCTTATATCCGGGGGCGGAAGGAAACACCATATATTTT
TRBV12-3/TRBV12-4	15	TRBJ2-7	NA	many	CASSSGLGVPYEQYF	TGTGCCAGCAGCTCGGGACTCGGAGTCCCCTACGAGCAGTACTTC
TRBV28	13	TRBJ2-7	NA	NA	CASSLKGHYEQYF	TGTGCCAGCAGTTTAAAGGGGCACTACGAGCAGTACTTC
TRBV3-1	13	TRBJ2-2	NA	NA	CASSQVNIGELFF	TGTGCCAGCAGCCAAGTGAACATCGGGGAGCTGTTTTTT
TRBV7-9	14	TRBJ2-1	NA	many	CASSFLDSYNEQFF	TGTGCCAGCAGCTTTCTGGACAGCTACAATGAGCAGTTCTTC
TRBV28	16	TRBJ2-7	NA	NA	CASSFESQKLSYEQYF	TGTGCCAGCAGCTTTGAATCCCAGAAACTCTCCTACGAGCAGTACTTC
TRBV28	16	TRBJ2-1	TRBD2	NA	CASSLSRTSGPNEQFF	TGTGCCAGCAGTTTATCCCGGACTAGCGGGCCAAATGAGCAGTTCTTC
TRBV6-6	15	TRBJ2-1	NA	NA	CASSYSQGHYNEQFF	TGTGCCAGCAGTTACTCCCAGGGCCACTACAATGAGCAGTTCTTC
TRBV4-1	13	TRBJ1-1	NA	NA	CASSQASDSEAFF	TGCGCCAGCAGCCAAGCCTCGGACAGTGAAGCTTTCTTT
TRBV7-9	15	TRBJ1-2	NA	many	CASSSGTGTFYGYTF	TGTGCCAGCAGCTCAGGAACCGGGACATTCTATGGCTACACCTTC
TRBV15	16	TRBJ2-3	NA	few	CATSSLHTGYTDTQYF	TGTGCCACCAGCAGTCTCCATACGGGGTACACAGATACGCAGTATTTT
TRBV4-1	15	TRBJ1-1	TRBD1	few	CASSQEGTADTEAFF	TGCGCCAGCAGCCAAGAAGGGACAGCGGACACTGAAGCTTTCTTT
TRBV19	16	TRBJ2-2	NA	NA	CASSSPWTSNTGELFF	TGTGCCAGTAGTAGTCCCTGGACCTCGAACACCGGGGAGCTGTTTTTT
TRBV29-1	12	TRBJ2-3	NA	NA	CSVGTGTDTQYF	TGCAGCGTTGGGACCGGGACAGATACGCAGTATTTT
TRBV19	15	TRBJ1-1	TRBD1	few	CASSADRGRNTEAFF	TGTGCCAGTAGTGCTGACAGGGGGCGGAACACTGAAGCTTTCTTT
TRBV29-1	10	TRBJ2-7	NA	NA	CSVWRDEQYF	TGCAGCGTTTGGAGGGACGAGCAGTACTTC
TRBV2	13	TRBJ2-7	NA	NA	CASRDTGPYEQYF	TGTGCCAGCAGGGACACTGGTCCGTACGAGCAGTACTTC
TRBV7-2	15	TRBJ2-3	NA	many	CASSPLIGGPDTQYF	TGTGCCAGCAGCCCACTAATAGGCGGACCAGATACGCAGTATTTT
TRBV6-6	14	TRBJ2-2	TRBD2	few	CASLGGSGTGELFF	TGTGCCTCTCTGGGAGGGAGTGGGACCGGGGAGCTGTTTTTT
TRBV6-5	13	TRBJ1-2	NA	NA	CASLGGWVYGYTF	TGTGCCAGCCTCGGGGGATGGGTCTATGGCTACACCTTC
TRBV28	14	TRBJ2-7	NA	NA	CASSGGAEAYEQYF	TGTGCCAGCAGTGGGGGAGCAGAGGCCTACGAGCAGTACTTC
TRBV15	14	TRBJ1-5	NA	NA	CATSRETPFQPQHF	TGTGCCACCAGCAGAGAAACCCCTTTTCAGCCCCAGCATTTT
TRBV7-3	14	TRBJ2-5	NA	NA	CASSLLVCSETQYF	TGTGCAAGCAGCTTATTAGTTTGCAGCGAGACCCAGTACTTC
TRBV29-1	14	TRBJ2-1	TRBD2	many	CSVALAGADNEQFF	TGCAGCGTAGCTCTAGCGGGAGCGGACAATGAGCAGTTCTTC
TRBV27	14	TRBJ2-7	NA	NA	CASSLKGGNYEQYF	TGTGCCAGCAGTTTAAAGGGCGGAAACTACGAGCAGTACTTC
TRBV6-1	14	TRBJ2-5	TRBD1	many	CASNRGNMEETQYF	TGTGCCAGCAACAGGGGGAACATGGAAGAGACCCAGTACTTC
TRBV11-2	14	TRBJ2-1	TRBD2	many	CASSLDLAGDEQFF	TGTGCCAGCAGCTTAGATCTAGCGGGGGATGAGCAGTTCTTC
TRBV7-9	12	TRBJ1-1	NA	many	CASSLGSGRAFF	TGTGCCAGCAGCTTAGGTTCAGGGAGAGCTTTCTTT
TRBV2	16	TRBJ2-1	TRBD2	few	CASSDPGLAGVNEQFF	TGTGCCAGCAGTGACCCGGGACTAGCGGGGGTCAATGAGCAGTTCTTC
TRBV12-3/TRBV12-4	12	TRBJ2-7	NA	many	CASSNWEDEQYF	TGTGCCAGCAGTAACTGGGAGGACGAGCAGTACTTC
TRBV28	16	TRBJ2-3	TRBD2	NA	CASSLSEREGTDTQYF	TGTGCCAGCAGTTTATCGGAACGGGAGGGCACAGATACGCAGTATTTT